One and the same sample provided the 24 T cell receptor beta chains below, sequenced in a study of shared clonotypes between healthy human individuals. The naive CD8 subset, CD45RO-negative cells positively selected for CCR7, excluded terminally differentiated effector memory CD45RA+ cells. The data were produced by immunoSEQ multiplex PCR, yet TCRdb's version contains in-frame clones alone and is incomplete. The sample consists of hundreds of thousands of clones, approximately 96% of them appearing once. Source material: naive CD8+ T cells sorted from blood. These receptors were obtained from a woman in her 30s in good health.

The CDR3 spells CASRGGAETQYF. The CDR3 DNA reads TGTGCCAGCAGGGGGGGCGCGGAGACCCAGTACTTC. The J gene is TRBJ2-5, the V gene TRBV5-6, with D perhaps TRBD1 or TRBD2 (6 bases each). Trimming left V 5 bases short and J 5 bases short, with 10 bases between. This CDR3 spans 12 amino acids. Looked up from germline, CDR1 is SGHDT and CDR2 is YYEEEE. The whole variable domain, remainder taken from reference TRBV5-6 and TRBJ2-5, is DAGVTQSPTHLIKTRGQQVTLRCSPKSGHDTVSWYQQALGQGPQFIFQYYEEEERQRGNFPDRFSGHQFPNYSSELNVNALLLGDSALYLCASRGGAETQYFGPGTRLLVL.

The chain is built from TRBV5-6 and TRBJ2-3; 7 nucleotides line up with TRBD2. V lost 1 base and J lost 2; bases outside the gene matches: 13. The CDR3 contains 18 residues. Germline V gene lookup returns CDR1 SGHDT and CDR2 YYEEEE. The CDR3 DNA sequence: TGTGCCAGCAGCTTGTTTGAGGGAGGGTTGCGGGCCACAGATACGCAGTATTTT. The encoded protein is CASSLFEGGLRATDTQYF. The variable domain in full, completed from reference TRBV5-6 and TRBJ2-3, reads DAGVTQSPTHLIKTRGQQVTLRCSPKSGHDTVSWYQQALGQGPQFIFQYYEEEERQRGNFPDRFSGHQFPNYSSELNVNALLLGDSALYLCASSLFEGGLRATDTQYFGPGTRLTVL.

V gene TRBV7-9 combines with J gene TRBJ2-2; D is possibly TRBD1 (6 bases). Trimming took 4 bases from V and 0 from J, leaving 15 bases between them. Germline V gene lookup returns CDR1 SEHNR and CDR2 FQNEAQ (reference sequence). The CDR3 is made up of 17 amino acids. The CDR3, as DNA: TGTGCCAGCAGCTCCCTACTCAGGGGAGCGAACACCGGGGAGCTGTTTTTT. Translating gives CASSSLLRGANTGELFF.

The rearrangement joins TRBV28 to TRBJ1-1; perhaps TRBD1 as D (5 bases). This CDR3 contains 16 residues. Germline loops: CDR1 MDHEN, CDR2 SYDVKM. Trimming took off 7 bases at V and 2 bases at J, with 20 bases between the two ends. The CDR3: CASNLGAVRSNTEAFF. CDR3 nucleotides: TGTGCCAGCAATCTCGGGGCGGTGCGGTCAAACACTGAAGCTTTCTTT.

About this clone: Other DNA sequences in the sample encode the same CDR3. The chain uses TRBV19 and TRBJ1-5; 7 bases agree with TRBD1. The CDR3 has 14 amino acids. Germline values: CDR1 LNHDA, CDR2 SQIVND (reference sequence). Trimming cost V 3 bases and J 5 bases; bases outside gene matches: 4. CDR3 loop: CASSIYTGDQPQHF. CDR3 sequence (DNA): TGTGCCAGTAGTATCTACACAGGGGATCAGCCCCAGCATTTT.

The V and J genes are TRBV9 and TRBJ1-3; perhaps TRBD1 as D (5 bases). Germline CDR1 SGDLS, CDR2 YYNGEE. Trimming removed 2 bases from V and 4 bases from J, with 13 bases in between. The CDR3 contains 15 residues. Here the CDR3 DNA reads TGTGCCAGCAGCGTTTTGGGGGTCGAAGGAAACACCATATATTTT. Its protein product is CASSVLGVEGNTIYF.

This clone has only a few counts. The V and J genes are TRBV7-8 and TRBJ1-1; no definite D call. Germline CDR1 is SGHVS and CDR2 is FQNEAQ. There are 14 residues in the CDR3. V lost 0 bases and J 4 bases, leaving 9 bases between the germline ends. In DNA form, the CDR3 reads TGTGCCAGCAGCTTAGCGGCAAGAACCACTGAAGCTTTCTTT. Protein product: CASSLAARTTEAFF. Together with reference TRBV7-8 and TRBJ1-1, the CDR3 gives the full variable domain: GAGVSQSPRYKVAKRGQDVALRCDPISGHVSLFWYQQALGQGPEFLTYFQNEAQLDKSGLPSDRFFAERPEGSVSTLKIQRTQQEDSAVYLCASSLAARTTEAFFGQGTRLTVV.

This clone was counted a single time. The CDR3 region is CASSLVAPGTEAFF. The CDR3 DNA is TGTGCCAGCAGTCTGGTGGCTCCTGGCACTGAAGCTTTCTTT. This chain links TRBV6-5 with TRBJ1-1; D remains ambiguous. The germline V gene has CDR1 MNHEY and CDR2 SVGAGI. V shed 5 bases and J shed 4 bases, with 14 bases lying between them. This CDR3 is built from 14 residues.

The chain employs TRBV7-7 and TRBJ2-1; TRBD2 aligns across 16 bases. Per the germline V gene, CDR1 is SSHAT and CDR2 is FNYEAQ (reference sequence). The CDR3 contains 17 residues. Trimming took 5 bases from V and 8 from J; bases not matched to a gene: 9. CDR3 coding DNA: TGTGCCAGCAGCGCCGGGACTAGCGGGAGGGCCGGTGATGAGCAGTTCTTC. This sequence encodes CASSAGTSGRAGDEQFF.

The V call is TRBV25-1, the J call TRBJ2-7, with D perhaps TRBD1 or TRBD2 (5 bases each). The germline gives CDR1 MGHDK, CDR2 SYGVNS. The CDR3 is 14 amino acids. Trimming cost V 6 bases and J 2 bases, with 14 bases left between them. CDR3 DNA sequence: TGTGCCAGCAGCCAGGGACCGCGGCCCTACGAGCAGTACTTC. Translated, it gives CASSQGPRPYEQYF.

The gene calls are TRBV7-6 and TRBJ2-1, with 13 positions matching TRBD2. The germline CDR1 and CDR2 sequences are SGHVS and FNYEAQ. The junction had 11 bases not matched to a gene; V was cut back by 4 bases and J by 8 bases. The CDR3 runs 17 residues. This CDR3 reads CASSSAPGTSGIYEQFF. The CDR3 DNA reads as TGTGCCAGCAGCTCGGCACCCGGGACTAGCGGGATATATGAGCAGTTCTTC. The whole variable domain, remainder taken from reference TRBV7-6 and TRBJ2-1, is GAGVSQSPRYKVTKRGQDVALRCDPISGHVSLYWYRQALGQGPEFLTYFNYEAQQDKSGLPNDRFSAERPEGSISTLTIQRTEQRDSAMYRCASSSAPGTSGIYEQFFGPGTRLTVL.

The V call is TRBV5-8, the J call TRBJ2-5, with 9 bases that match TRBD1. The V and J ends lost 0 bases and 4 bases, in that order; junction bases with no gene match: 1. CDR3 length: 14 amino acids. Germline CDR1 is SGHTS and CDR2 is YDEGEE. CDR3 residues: CASSLDRGPETQYF. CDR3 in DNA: TGTGCCAGCAGCTTGGACAGGGGGCCAGAGACCCAGTACTTC.

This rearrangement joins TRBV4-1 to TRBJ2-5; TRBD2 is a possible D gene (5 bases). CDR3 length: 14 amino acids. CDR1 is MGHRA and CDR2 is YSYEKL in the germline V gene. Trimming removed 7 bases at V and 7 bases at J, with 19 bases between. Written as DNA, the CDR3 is TGCGCCAGCACCCGCGTGGGTGTAGGAGGGACCCAGTACTTC. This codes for CASTRVGVGGTQYF.

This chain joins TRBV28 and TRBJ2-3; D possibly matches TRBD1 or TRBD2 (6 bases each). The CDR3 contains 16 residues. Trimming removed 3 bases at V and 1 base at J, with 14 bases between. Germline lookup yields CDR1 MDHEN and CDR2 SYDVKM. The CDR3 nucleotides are TGTGCCAGCAGTTTTGGGGGGCCTAGCGGCACAGATACGCAGTATTTT. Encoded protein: CASSFGGPSGTDTQYF.

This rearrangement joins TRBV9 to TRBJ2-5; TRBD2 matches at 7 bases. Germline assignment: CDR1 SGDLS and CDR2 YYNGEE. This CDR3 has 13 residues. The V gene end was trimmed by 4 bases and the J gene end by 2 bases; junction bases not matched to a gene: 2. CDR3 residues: CASSSGNQETQYF. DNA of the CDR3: TGTGCCAGCAGCAGCGGGAATCAAGAGACCCAGTACTTC.

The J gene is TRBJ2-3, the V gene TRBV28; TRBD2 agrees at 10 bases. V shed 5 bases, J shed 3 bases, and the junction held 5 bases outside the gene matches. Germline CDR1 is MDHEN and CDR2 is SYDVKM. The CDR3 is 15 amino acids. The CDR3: CASSETSGTTDTQYF. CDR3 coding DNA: TGTGCCAGCAGTGAAACTAGCGGGACGACAGATACGCAGTATTTT. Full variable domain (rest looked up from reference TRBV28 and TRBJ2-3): DVKVTQSSRYLVKRTGEKVFLECVQDMDHENMFWYRQDPGLGLRLIYFSYDVKMKEKGDIPEGYSVSREKKERFSLILESASTNQTSMYLCASSETSGTTDTQYFGPGTRLTVL.

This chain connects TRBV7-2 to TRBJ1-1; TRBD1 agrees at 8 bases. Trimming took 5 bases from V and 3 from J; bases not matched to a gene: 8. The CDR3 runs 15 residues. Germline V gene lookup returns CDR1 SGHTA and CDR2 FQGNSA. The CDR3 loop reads CASSPWTGWDTEAFF. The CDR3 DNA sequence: TGTGCCAGCAGCCCCTGGACAGGGTGGGACACTGAAGCTTTCTTT.

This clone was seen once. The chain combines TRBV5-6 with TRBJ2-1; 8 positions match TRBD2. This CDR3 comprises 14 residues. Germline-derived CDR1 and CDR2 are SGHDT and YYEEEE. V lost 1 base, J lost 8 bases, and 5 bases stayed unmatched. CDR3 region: CASSLSGGPDEQFF. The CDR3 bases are TGTGCCAGCAGCTTGTCGGGAGGGCCCGATGAGCAGTTCTTC.

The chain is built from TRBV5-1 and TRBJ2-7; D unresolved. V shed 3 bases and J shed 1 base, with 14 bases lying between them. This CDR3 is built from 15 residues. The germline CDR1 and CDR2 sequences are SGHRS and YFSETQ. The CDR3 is CASSSDGGFSYEQYF. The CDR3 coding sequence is TGCGCCAGCAGCTCGGACGGTGGGTTTTCCTACGAGCAGTACTTC.

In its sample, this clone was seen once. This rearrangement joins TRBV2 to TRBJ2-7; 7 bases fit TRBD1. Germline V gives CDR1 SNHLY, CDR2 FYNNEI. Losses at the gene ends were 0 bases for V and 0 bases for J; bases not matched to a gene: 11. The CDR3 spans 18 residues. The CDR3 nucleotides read TGTGCCAGCAGTGAAGCGGGGATGGGACAGATACCCTCCTACGAGCAGTACTTC. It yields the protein CASSEAGMGQIPSYEQYF.

CDR3 protein: CASSEAGQVYNEQFF. In DNA, the CDR3 is TGTGCCAGCAGTGAAGCGGGACAGGTATACAATGAGCAGTTCTTC. The rearrangement uses TRBV2 and TRBJ2-1; 8 bases line up with TRBD1. The CDR3 contains 15 residues. From germline, CDR1 is SNHLY and CDR2 FYNNEI. Trimming at V came to 0 bases and at J to 4 bases, leaving 2 bases not matched to a gene.

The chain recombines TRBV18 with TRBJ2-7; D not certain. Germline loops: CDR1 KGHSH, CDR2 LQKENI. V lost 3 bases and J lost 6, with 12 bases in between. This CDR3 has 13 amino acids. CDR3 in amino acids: CASSPDVSFEQYF. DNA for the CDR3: TGTGCCAGCTCACCCGACGTTAGCTTCGAGCAGTACTTC.

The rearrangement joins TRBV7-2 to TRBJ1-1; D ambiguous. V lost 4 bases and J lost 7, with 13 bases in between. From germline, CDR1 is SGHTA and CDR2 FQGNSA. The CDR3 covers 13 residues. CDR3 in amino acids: CASSSASTGEAFF. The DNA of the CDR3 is TGTGCCAGCAGCTCGGCATCAACGGGTGAAGCTTTCTTT.

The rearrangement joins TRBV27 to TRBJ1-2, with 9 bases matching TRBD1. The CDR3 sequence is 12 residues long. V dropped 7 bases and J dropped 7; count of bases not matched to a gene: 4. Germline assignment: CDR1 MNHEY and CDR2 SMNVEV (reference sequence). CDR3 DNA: TGTGCCAGCACAACAGGGGGCACTGGCTACACCTTC. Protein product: CASTTGGTGYTF.